This TCR beta chain stems from a study of OX40 agonist ivuxolimab in advanced cancers. Across the whole study: Patients took ivuxolimab, an agonistic anti-OX40 (CD134) antibody. Study-level results: Undetermined was the antigen specificity of the expanded peripheral T cells. Several nonresponders also turned out to have low normalized T-cell clonal expansion.

Using immunoSEQ multiplex PCR, the repertoire was profiled, and TCRdb retains in-frame clones only, with some absent. The table lists about 31,000 clones, just over 90% of them singletons. Concerning this clone itself: What it binds is unknown.

Trimming removed 4 bases at V and 4 bases at J, with 9 bases between. This CDR3 contains 13 residues. Germline CDR1 is SGHRS and CDR2 is YFSETQ. The receptor was isolated from an adult with an advanced solid tumor such as melanoma, head and neck, liver or kidney cancer. The sequencing here drew on CD4+ or CD8+ T cells sorted from blood, taken in a trial of the OX40 agonist ivuxolimab. This rearrangement joins TRBV5-1 to TRBJ2-1; tentative D call: TRBD2 (5 bases). The CDR3 reads CASSTAAYNEQFF. The CDR3 DNA reads TGCGCCAGCAGCACAGCGGCATACAATGAGCAGTTCTTC.